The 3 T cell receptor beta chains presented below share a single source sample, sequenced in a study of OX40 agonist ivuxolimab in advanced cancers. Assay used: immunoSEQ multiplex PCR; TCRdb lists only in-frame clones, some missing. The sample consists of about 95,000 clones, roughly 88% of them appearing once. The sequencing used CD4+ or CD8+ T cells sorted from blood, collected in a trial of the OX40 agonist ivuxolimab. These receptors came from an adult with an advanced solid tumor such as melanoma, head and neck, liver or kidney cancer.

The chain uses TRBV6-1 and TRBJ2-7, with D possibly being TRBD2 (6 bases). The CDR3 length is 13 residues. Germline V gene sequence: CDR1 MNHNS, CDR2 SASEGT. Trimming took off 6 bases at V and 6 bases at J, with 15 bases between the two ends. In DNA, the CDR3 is TGTGCCAGCAGCCCTGGGGGGAGCCTCGAGCAGTACTTC. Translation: CASSPGGSLEQYF.

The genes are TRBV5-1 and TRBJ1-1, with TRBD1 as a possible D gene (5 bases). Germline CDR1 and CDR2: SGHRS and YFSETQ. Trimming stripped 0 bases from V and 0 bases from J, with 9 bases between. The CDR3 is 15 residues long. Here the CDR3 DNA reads TGCGCCAGCAGCTTGGCGCAGGGAGTGAACACTGAAGCTTTCTTT. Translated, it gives CASSLAQGVNTEAFF.

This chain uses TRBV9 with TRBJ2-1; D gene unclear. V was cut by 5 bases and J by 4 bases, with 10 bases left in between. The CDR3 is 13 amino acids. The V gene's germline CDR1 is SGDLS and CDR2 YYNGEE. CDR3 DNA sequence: TGTGCCAGCAGTGTTAGTATATACAATGAGCAGTTCTTC. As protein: CASSVSIYNEQFF.